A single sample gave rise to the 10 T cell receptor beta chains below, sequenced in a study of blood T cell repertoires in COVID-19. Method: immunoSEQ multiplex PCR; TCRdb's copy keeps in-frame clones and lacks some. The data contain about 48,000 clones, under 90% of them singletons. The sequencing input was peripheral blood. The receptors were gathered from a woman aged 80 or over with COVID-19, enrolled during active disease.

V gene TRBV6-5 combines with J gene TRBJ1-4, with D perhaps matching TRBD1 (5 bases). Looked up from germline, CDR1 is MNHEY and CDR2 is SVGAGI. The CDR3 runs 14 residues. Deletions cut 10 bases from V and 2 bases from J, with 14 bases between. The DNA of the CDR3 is TGTGCCACGCAAGAAGGGGCCACTAATGAAAAACTGTTTTTT. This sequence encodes CATQEGATNEKLFF.

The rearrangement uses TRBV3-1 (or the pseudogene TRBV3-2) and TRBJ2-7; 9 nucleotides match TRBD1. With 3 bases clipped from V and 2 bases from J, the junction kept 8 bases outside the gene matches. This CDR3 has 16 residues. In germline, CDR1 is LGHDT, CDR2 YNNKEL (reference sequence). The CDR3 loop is CASSHLGQGRPYEQYF. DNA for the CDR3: TGTGCCAGCAGCCACCTGGGACAGGGAAGGCCCTACGAGCAGTACTTC.

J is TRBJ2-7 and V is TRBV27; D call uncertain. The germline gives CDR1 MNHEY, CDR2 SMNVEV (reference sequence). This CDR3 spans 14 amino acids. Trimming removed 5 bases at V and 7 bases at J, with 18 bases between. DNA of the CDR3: TGTGCCAGCAGTGCCCGGGTACCGCCTGAGGAGCAGTACTTC. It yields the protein CASSARVPPEEQYF.

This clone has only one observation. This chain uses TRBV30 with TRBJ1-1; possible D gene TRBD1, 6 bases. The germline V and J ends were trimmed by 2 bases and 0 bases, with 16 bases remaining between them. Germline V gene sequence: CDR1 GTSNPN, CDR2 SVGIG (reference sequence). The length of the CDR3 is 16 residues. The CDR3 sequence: CAWSNKQGWMNTEAFF. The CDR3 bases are TGTGCCTGGAGTAACAAACAGGGTTGGATGAACACTGAAGCTTTCTTT. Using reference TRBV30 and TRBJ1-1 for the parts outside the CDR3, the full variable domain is SQTIHQWPATLVQPVGSPLSLECTVEGTSNPNLYWYRQAAGRGLQLLFYSVGIGQISSEVPQNLSASRPQDRQFILSSKKLLLSDSGFYLCAWSNKQGWMNTEAFFGQGTRLTVV.

The CDR3 is CASSLTGFTNYGYTF. The CDR3, as DNA: TGTGCCAGCAGCCTAACAGGGTTCACTAACTATGGCTACACCTTC. The chain uses TRBV7-2 and TRBJ1-2; D is possibly TRBD1 (6 bases). CDR3 length: 15 amino acids. Trimming removed 5 bases from V and 0 bases from J, with 13 bases in between. Germline V CDR1 and CDR2: SGHTA, FQGNSA. Drawing the rest from reference TRBV7-2 and TRBJ1-2, the complete variable domain is GAGVSQSPSNKVTEKGKDVELRCDPISGHTALYWYRQSLGQGLEFLIYFQGNSAPDKSGLPSDRFSAERTGGSVSTLTIQRTQQEDSAVYLCASSLTGFTNYGYTFGSGTRLTVV.

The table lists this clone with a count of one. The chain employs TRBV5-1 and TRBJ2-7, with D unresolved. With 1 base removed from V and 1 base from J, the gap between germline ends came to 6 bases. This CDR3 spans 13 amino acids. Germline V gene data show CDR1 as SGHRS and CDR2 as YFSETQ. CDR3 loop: CASSLISSYEQYF. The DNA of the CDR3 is TGCGCCAGCAGCTTGATCAGTTCCTACGAGCAGTACTTC.

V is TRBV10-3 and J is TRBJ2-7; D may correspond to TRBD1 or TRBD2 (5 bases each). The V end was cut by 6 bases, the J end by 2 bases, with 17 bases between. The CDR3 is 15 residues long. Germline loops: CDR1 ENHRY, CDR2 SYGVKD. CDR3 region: CAIREVATGTYEQYF. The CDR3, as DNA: TGTGCCATCAGGGAGGTAGCAACAGGCACCTACGAGCAGTACTTC.

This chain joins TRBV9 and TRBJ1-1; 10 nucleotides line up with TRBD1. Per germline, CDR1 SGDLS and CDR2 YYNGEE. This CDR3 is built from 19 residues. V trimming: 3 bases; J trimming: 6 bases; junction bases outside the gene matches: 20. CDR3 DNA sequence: TGTGCCAGCAGCGGCCGGGACAGGGGACTAGGGTCGGGGTGGTCTGAAGCTTTCTTT. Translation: CASSGRDRGLGSGWSEAFF.

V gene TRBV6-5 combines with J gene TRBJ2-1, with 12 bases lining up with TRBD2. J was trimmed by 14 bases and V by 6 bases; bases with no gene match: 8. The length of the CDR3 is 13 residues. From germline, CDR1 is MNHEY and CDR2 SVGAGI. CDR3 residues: CASSRLAGAQKFF. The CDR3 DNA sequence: TGTGCCAGCAGCCGACTAGCGGGGGCCCAGAAGTTCTTC.

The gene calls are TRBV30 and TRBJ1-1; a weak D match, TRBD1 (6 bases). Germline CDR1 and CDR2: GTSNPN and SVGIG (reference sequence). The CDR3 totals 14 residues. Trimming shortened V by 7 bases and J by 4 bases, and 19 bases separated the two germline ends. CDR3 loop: CASTGQSQFTEAFF. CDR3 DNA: TGTGCCTCCACTGGACAGTCCCAGTTCACTGAAGCTTTCTTT.